In its sample, the clone carrying this T cell receptor (beta chain) was seen once. Antigen specificity is unknown. V dropped 6 bases and J dropped 10 bases, with 18 bases sitting between them. The CDR3 loop spans 13 amino acids. Per germline, CDR1 MNHNS and CDR2 SASEGT. Sequencing was performed with immunoSEQ multiplex PCR; in TCRdb, only in-frame clones are kept and a portion is missing. The sample records over 100,000 clones, about 91% being singletons. This entry is derived from a study of siplizumab effects on memory and regulatory T cells. Study-wide points: Naive versus memory phenotype went unassigned for roughly 75-96% of proliferating CD4+ or CD8+ clones.

The sample consisted of Tregs sorted from blood. The TCR was taken from a human donor in good health. The chain combines TRBV6-1 with TRBJ1-2, with D possibly matching TRBD1 (5 bases). This CDR3 is CASRLTGHWVYTF. The CDR3 DNA is TGTGCCAGCAGATTAACAGGTCACTGGGTCTACACCTTC.